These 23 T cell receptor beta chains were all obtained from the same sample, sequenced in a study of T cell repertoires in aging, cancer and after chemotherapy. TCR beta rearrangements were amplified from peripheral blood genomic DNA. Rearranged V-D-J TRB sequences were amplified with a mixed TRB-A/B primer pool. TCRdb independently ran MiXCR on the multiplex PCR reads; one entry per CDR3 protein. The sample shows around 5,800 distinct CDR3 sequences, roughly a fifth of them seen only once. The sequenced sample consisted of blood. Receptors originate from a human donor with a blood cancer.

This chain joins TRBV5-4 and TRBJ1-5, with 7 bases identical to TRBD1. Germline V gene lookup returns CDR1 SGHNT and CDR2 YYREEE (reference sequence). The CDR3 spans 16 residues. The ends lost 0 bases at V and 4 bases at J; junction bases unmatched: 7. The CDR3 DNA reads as TGTGCCAGCAGCTTGGGTCATGGGACAGTTAATCAGCCCCAGCATTTT. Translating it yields CASSLGHGTVNQPQHF.

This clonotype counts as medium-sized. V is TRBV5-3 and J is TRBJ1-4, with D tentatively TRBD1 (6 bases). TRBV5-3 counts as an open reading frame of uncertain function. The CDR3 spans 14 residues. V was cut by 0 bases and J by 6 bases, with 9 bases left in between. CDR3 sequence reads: CARSLGGADEKLFF. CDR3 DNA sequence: TGTGCCAGAAGCTTGGGGGGGGCTGATGAAAAACTGTTTTTT.

Written as DNA, the CDR3 is TGTGCCAGCAGCTTGGTCGCGAACTATGGCTACACCTTC. It encodes CASSLVANYGYTF. The chain has TRBV5-6 and TRBJ1-2, with D hard to call. The CDR3 has 13 amino acids. The germline CDR1 and CDR2 sequences are SGHDT and YYEEEE. Trimming pared 0 bases from V and 2 bases from J, leaving 5 bases between.

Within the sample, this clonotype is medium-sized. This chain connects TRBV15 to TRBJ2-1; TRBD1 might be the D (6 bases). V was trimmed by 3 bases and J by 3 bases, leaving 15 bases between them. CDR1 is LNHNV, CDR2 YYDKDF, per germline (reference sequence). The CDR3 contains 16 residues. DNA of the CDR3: TGTGCCACCAGCAGGAACAGGGTGCGTGACTACAATGAGCAGTTCTTC. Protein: CATSRNRVRDYNEQFF.

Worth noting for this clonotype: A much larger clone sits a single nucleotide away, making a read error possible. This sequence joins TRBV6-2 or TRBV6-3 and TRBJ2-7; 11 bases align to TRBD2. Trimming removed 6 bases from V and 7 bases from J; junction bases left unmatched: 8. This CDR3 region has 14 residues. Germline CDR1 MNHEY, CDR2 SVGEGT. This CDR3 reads CASRLAGAANEQYF. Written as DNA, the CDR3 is TGTGCCAGCAGACTAGCGGGGGCCGCCAATGAGCAGTACTTC.

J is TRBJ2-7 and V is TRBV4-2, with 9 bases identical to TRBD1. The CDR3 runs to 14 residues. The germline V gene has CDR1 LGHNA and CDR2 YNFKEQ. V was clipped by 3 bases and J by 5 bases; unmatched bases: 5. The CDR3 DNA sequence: TGTGCCAGCAGCCACGGGGACAGGGAAAACGAGCAGTACTTC. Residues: CASSHGDRENEQYF.

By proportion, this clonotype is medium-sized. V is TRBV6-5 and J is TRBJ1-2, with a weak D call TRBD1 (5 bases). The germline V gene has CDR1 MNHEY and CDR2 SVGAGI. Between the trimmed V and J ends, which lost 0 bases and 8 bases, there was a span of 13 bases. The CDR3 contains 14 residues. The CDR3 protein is CASSYSSRAGGYTF. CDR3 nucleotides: TGTGCCAGCAGTTACTCGTCCAGGGCGGGCGGCTACACCTTC.

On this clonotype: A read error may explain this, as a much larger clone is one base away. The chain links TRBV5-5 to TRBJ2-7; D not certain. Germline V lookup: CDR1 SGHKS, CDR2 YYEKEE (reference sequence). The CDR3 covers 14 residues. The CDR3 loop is CVSSPRPPPYEQYF. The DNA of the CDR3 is TGTGTCAGCAGCCCTAGACCCCCCCCTTACGAGCAGTACTTC.

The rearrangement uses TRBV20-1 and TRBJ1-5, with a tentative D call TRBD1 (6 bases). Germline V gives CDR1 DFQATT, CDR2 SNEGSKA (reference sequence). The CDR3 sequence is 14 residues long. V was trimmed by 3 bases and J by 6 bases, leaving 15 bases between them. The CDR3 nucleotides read TGCAGTGCTAGTGGACAGTCTGTGACTCAGCCCCAGCATTTT. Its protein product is CSASGQSVTQPQHF.

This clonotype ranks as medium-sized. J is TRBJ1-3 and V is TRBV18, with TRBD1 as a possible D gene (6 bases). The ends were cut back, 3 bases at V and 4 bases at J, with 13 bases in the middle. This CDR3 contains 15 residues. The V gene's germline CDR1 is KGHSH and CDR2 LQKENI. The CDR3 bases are TGTGCCAGCTCACCGGATGGGGGGCACGGAAACACCATATATTTT. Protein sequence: CASSPDGGHGNTIYF.

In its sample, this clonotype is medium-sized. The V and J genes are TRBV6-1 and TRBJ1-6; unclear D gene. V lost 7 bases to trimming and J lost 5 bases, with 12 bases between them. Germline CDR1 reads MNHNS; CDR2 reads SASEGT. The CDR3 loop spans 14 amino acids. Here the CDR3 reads CASTRVSHNSPLHF. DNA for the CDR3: TGTGCCAGCACCCGAGTGAGCCATAATTCACCCCTCCACTTT.

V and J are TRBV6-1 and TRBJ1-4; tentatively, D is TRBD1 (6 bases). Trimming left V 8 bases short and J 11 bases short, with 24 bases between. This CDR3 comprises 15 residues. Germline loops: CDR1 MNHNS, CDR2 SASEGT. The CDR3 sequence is CASARGAGVTGKLFF. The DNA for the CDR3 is TGTGCCAGCGCTCGGGGGGCAGGCGTTACGGGGAAACTGTTTTTT.

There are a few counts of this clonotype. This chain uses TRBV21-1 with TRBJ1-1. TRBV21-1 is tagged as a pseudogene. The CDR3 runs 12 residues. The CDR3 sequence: CASSKPTGEAFF. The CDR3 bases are TGTGCCAGCAGCAAGCCGACGGGGGAAGCTTTCTTT.

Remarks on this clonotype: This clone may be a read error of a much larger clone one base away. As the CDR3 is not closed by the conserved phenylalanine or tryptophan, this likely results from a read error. DNA of the CDR3: TGTGCCAGCAGTTTACATGACACTTTATTAGCCAAAAACATTCAGTACTTA. This gives the protein CASSLHDTLLAKNIQYL. The chain is built from TRBV12-3 or TRBV12-4 and TRBJ2-4; D call uncertain. The CDR3 is 17 amino acids. Deletions cut 2 bases from V and 0 bases from J, with 14 bases between.

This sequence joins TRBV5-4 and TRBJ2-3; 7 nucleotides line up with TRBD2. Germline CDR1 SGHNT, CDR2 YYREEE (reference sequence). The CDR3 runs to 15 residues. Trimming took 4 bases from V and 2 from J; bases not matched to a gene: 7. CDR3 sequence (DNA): TGTGCCAGCAGCCCGGCGGGGGTGTTCACAGATACGCAGTATTTT. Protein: CASSPAGVFTDTQYF.

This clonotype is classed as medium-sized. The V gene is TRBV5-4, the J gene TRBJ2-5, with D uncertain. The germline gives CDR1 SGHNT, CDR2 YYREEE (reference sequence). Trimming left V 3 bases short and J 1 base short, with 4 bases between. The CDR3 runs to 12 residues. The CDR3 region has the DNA TGTGCCAGCAGCTCTATCCAAGAGACCCAGTACTTC. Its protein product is CASSSIQETQYF.

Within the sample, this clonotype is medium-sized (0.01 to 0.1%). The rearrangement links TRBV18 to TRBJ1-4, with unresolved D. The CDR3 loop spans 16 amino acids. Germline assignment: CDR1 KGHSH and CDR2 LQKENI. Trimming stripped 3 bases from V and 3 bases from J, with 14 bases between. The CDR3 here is CASSPLPGEANEKLFF. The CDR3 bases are TGTGCCAGCTCACCCCTCCCAGGCGAAGCTAATGAAAAACTGTTTTTT.

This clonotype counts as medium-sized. The CDR3 DNA sequence: TGTGCCATCAGCCGGGGGGGGGCCAACGTCCTGACTTTC. Translating gives CAISRGGANVLTF. The chain carries TRBV10-3 and TRBJ2-6; TRBD2 is a possible D gene (6 bases). Germline V gene data show CDR1 as ENHRY and CDR2 as SYGVKD. CDR3 length equals 13 residues. V lost 6 bases and J lost 4, with 7 bases in between.

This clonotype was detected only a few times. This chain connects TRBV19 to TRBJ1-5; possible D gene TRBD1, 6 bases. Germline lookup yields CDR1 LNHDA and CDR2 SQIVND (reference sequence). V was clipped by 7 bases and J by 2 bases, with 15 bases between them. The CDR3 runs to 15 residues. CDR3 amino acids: CASIESGARNQPQHF. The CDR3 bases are TGTGCCAGTATTGAATCAGGGGCCCGCAATCAGCCCCAGCATTTT.

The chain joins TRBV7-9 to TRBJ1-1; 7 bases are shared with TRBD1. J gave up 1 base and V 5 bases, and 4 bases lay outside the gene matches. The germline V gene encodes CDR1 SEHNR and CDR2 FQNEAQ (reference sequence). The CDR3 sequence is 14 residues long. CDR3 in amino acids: CASSPRQGNTEAFF. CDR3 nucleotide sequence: TGTGCCAGCAGCCCCCGACAGGGGAACACTGAAGCTTTCTTT.

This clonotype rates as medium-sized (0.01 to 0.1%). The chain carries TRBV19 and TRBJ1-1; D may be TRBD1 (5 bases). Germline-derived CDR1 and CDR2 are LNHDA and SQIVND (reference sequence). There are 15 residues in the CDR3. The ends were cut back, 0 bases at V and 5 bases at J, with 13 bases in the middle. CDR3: CASSIDEGRRTEAFF. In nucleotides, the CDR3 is TGTGCCAGTAGTATAGACGAGGGGAGGAGGACTGAAGCTTTCTTT.

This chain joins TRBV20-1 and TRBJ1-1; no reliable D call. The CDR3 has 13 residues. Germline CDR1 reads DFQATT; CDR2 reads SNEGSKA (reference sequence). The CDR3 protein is CSLSSGKRPEAFF. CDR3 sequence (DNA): TGCAGCCTCAGCTCGGGGAAAAGACCTGAAGCTTTCTTT.

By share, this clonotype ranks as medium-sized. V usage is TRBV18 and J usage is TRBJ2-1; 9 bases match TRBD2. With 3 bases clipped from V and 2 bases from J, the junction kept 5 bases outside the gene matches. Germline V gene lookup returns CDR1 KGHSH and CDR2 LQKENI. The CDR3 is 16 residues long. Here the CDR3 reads CASSPPVAGAYNEQFF. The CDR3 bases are TGTGCCAGCTCACCCCCAGTAGCGGGAGCCTACAATGAGCAGTTCTTC. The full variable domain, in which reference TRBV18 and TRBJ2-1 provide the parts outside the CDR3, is NAGVMQNPRHLVRRRGQEARLRCSPMKGHSHVYWYRQLPEEGLKFMVYLQKENIIDESGMPKERFSAEFPKEGPSILRIQQVVRGDSAAYFCASSPPVAGAYNEQFFGPGTRLTVL.